This entry is about one TCR beta chain. It lacks a known antigen. Base-call qualities are not available, and no considerably larger clone is one nucleotide away. The entry originates in a study of T cell responses to AZD1222 COVID-19 vaccine (dated by TCRdb to the early 2020s). In the study overall: AZD1222 recipients with second doses at about 4 weeks or about 12 weeks were pooled, because spike-specific TCR depth and breadth did not differ between schedules. TCR sequencing was performed for roughly 240 trial participants, of whom about 200 were given two doses of AZD1222 and roughly 25 were given two doses of MenACWY control vaccine. Trial participants were enrolled by age into subgroups of 18-55, 56-69 and 70-plus years, and around 150, 29 and 61 TCR-sequenced participants, respectively, were included in these subgroups. General conclusions and limits of the study: After two AZD1222 doses, spike-specific TCR breadth and depth were significantly higher than at day 0 and than in MenACWY recipients. Nearly half of unique spike-specific TCRs reportedly recognized epitopes outside regions mutated in the B.1.351 and B.1.1.7 variants. Participants were mostly white British and included more females than males, and it was suggested by the authors that clonal diversity may have been underestimated. The vaccine-associated CD4 TCRs covered the entire spike protein, and the dominant responses fell in regions 160-218 and 743-854. Because no day 14 peak-response samples were available, the repertoires could be characterized only after the peak T cell response. The 56-69-year group was small, and its depth increase did not reach significance, likely because of low power. Conclusions about previously exposed vaccinees are limited, since just 6 or 7 AZD1222 recipients were seropositive for SARS-CoV-2 at baseline.

Reading the label with the study, this specimen's time point is: baseline before first vaccination. Vaccinee samples were obtained from the UK trials COV001 and COV002, which included a single-blind randomized controlled phase 2/3 trial of AZD1222 (ChAdOx1 nCoV-19) in healthy adults. For TCRbeta chain sequencing, PBMC samples were collected from trial participants at day 0 and at day 28 after the second dose. The CDR3 regions of human TCRbeta chains were analyzed by immunosequencing. Concerning the study's data processing: TCRs in the repertoires were compared against a reference library of SARS-CoV-2-specific TCRs that had been generated with the MIRA antigen-specificity platform. Breadth was defined as the fraction of unique TCRs that were SARS-CoV-2-associated, and depth was defined as the fraction of total T cells that were SARS-CoV-2-associated. Using the MIRA data, every spike-specific TCR was mapped to the spike region that the TCR reacted to and assigned to either a CD4 or a CD8 class. Log10-transformed breadth and depth values were compared by one-way ANOVA with Sidak's multiple comparisons tests. The clones in this table, taken by TCRdb from immuneACCESS, are in-frame only. Not every clone is retained; where verified, under half of the shortfall comes from an unresolved V gene, and the cause of the rest is unknown. Clonal size and the V and J genes are those of that table, whereas D and trimming came from the DNA. The sample records about 140,000 clones, about 90% of which are singletons. The ten largest clones add up to roughly 6% of the sample.

From the cysteine through the phenylalanine, the CDR3 covers 16 amino acids. Just the 48-base CDR3 DNA is kept, in frame starting at base 1. The V end gives up 5 bases and the J end 4 bases, leaving 12 bases in the junction not matched to a gene. The germline V gene (reference sequence) yields LNHDA for CDR1 and SQIVND for CDR2. The sequence derives from an adult in good health. The starting material was peripheral blood, obtained on day 0 of AZD1222 vaccination. The sequence links TRBV19 to TRBJ1-1; 8 bases in the junction line up with TRBD1. The DNA is TGTGCCAGTAGTGCCGGGACAGGTGGGGGTGGCACTGAAGCTTTCTTT. Its protein is CASSAGTGGGGTEAFF.